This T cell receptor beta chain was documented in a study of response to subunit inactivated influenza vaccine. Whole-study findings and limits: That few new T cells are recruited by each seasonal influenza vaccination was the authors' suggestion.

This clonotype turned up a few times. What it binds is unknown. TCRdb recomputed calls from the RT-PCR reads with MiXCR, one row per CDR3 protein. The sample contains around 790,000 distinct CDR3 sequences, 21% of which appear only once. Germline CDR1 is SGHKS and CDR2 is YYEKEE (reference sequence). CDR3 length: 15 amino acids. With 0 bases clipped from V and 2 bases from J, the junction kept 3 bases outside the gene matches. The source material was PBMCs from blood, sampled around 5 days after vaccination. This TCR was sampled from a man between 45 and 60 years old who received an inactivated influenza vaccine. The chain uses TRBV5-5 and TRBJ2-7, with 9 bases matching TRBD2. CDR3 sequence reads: CASSLGLAATYEQYF. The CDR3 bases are TGTGCCAGCAGCTTGGGACTAGCGGCTACCTACGAGCAGTACTTC.